This T cell receptor (beta chain) emerged from a study of T cell clonality in common variable immunodeficiency. Whole-study results and caveats: Common variable immunodeficiency TCR beta sequences reportedly had fewer deletions and N-nucleotide insertions. CVID subjects showed higher TCRbeta clonality than healthy controls. Compared with controls, CVID subjects had fewer shared TCRbeta clones. Repertoire-complication correlations in CVID were limited by patient heterogeneity.

Produced via immunoSEQ multiplex PCR; TCRdb's table is partial and in-frame only. The record shows about 34,000 clones for this sample, with no singletons present. Aged roughly 9 to 70 years, CVID subjects averaged about 40 years old. The CDR3 runs to 12 residues. The germline CDR1 and CDR2 sequences are SNHLY and FYNNEI. The junction had 3 bases not matched to a gene; V was cut back by 8 bases and J by 3 bases. Only a few counts were recorded for this clone. Its specificity is not known. The read is 3 residues too short to cover the CDR3 end, so that end is filled in from the germline J gene. This sequence joins TRBV2 and TRBJ2-7; 8 bases line up with TRBD2. The specimen was peripheral blood mononuclear cells. This clonotype was sampled from a human donor with common variable immunodeficiency. The chain's CDR3 is CASLAGIYEQYF. The sequenced part of the CDR3 DNA is TGTGCCAGCTTAGCGGGAATCTACGAG.